Below, 32 T cell receptor beta chains from the same sample are listed, as sequenced in a study of shared clonotypes between healthy human individuals. Generated by immunoSEQ multiplex PCR, the TCRdb table keeps only in-frame clones and is missing some. The sample gives 2.3 million or so clones, approximately 95% of which show up once; 0.39% is in the top ten. What was sequenced was naive CD4+ T cells from PBMCs. Subset indicated: CD45RA+ positively selected. The receptors were gathered from a man aged 18 to 35 in good health. Some clones in this sample may be carry-over from other donors' samples.

Remarks on this clone: Distinct nucleotide sequences in the sample also encode this CDR3. The chain's CDR3 is CASSPGTDQETQYF. The CDR3 DNA reads as TGTGCCAGCAGCCCCGGGACAGATCAAGAGACCCAGTACTTC. This chain uses TRBV6-6 with TRBJ2-5; 7 bases line up with TRBD1. Germline trimming cut 6 bases from V and 2 bases from J; bases unmatched to any gene: 6. The CDR3 covers 14 residues. Germline V lookup: CDR1 MNHNY, CDR2 SVGAGI (reference sequence).

This clone has just a few counts. The chain recombines TRBV11-2 with TRBJ1-1; D gene ambiguous. V shed 3 bases and J shed 4 bases, with 9 bases lying between them. The CDR3 extends over 13 amino acids. Germline CDR1 and CDR2: SGHAT and FQNNGV. The chain's CDR3 is CASSFEEGTEAFF. CDR3 bases: TGTGCCAGCAGCTTTGAGGAGGGCACTGAAGCTTTCTTT.

This chain joins TRBV6-5 and TRBJ1-1; D possibly corresponds to TRBD1 (6 bases). Trimming pared 0 bases from V and 5 bases from J, leaving 10 bases between. The CDR3 length is 14 residues. The germline gives CDR1 MNHEY, CDR2 SVGAGI. CDR3 bases: TGTGCCAGCAGTTACTCGGGGGGGCTGACTGAAGCTTTCTTT. Amino acid sequence: CASSYSGGLTEAFF.

Comments on this clone: In the same sample, other DNA sequences code for this CDR3. V gene TRBV19 combines with J gene TRBJ2-4; D gene unclear. V gave up 6 bases and J gave up 0 bases, with 6 bases separating them. Germline V CDR1 and CDR2: LNHDA, SQIVND (reference sequence). This CDR3 contains 13 residues. The CDR3, as DNA: TGTGCCAGTAGGGGATTAGCCAAAAACATTCAGTACTTC. This encodes CASRGLAKNIQYF.

Worth noting for this clone: This sample also contains other DNA sequences that code for the same CDR3. This chain uses TRBV5-1 with TRBJ1-1; D call uncertain. The CDR3 consists of 14 residues. Trimming took 3 bases from V and 1 from J, leaving 10 bases between them. CDR1 and CDR2 (germline): SGHRS, YFSETQ. The CDR3, as DNA: TGCGCCAGCAGCTCGGCGGCGGAGAACACTGAAGCTTTCTTT. This codes for CASSSAAENTEAFF.

CDR3: CASSEERSYNEQFF. The CDR3 nucleotides read TGTGCCAGCAGTGAGGAGCGCTCCTACAATGAGCAGTTCTTC. The rearrangement uses TRBV25-1 and TRBJ2-1; D remains unclear. CDR3 length: 14 amino acids. CDR1 is MGHDK and CDR2 is SYGVNS in the germline V gene. Trimming removed 3 bases from V and 0 bases from J, with 6 bases in between.

This chain uses TRBV4-3 with TRBJ2-3; tentatively, D is TRBD1 or TRBD2 (6 bases each). CDR1 is LGHNA and CDR2 is YSLEER in the germline V gene. The ends were cut back, 2 bases at V and 0 bases at J, with 12 bases in the middle. This CDR3 has 16 residues. This chain's CDR3 is CASSQLIGGSTDTQYF. DNA for the CDR3: TGCGCCAGCAGCCAACTGATAGGGGGGAGCACAGATACGCAGTATTTT.

The chain couples TRBV7-3 to TRBJ1-2; D is undetermined. V lost 3 bases and J 1 base, leaving 3 bases between the germline ends. CDR1 is SGHTA and CDR2 is FQGTGA in the germline V gene. The CDR3 runs to 12 residues. In DNA, the CDR3 is TGTGCCAGCAGCTTGGATAACTATGGCTACACCTTC. Translated: CASSLDNYGYTF.

V is TRBV25-1 and J is TRBJ1-3, with D unclear. This CDR3 is built from 14 residues. Trimming cost V 2 bases and J 1 base, with 6 bases left between them. Germline CDR1 and CDR2: MGHDK and SYGVNS. The CDR3 is CASSEGGSGNTIYF. The CDR3 nucleotides read TGTGCCAGCAGTGAAGGAGGGTCTGGAAACACCATATATTTT.

V usage is TRBV19 and J usage is TRBJ1-1; the D gene is possibly TRBD1 (6 bases). The CDR3 is 15 residues long. The germline gives CDR1 LNHDA, CDR2 SQIVND (reference sequence). V dropped 4 bases and J dropped 2 bases, with 14 bases sitting between them. CDR3 sequence reads: CASSKPDSYNTEAFF. The CDR3, as DNA: TGTGCCAGTAGTAAACCGGACAGCTACAACACTGAAGCTTTCTTT.

The genes are TRBV6-1 and TRBJ2-7, with TRBD1 matching 7 bases. There are 15 residues in the CDR3. CDR1 and CDR2 (germline): MNHNS, SASEGT. The V segment lost 2 bases and the J segment 2 bases; nucleotides outside the gene matches: 6. DNA of the CDR3: TGTGCCAGCAGTGAAAGGGGGCTTATTCCCTACGAGCAGTACTTC. Translated: CASSERGLIPYEQYF.

The J gene is TRBJ1-2, the V gene TRBV27; TRBD1 agrees at 10 bases. With V trimmed by 4 bases and J by 8 bases, 16 bases remained unmatched. Germline values: CDR1 MNHEY, CDR2 SMNVEV (reference sequence). CDR3 length: 17 amino acids. This chain's CDR3 is CASSSAWDRGSEGGYTF. The CDR3 bases are TGTGCCAGCAGTTCCGCCTGGGACAGGGGAAGTGAGGGGGGCTACACCTTC.

Worth noting for this clone: The sample carries other DNA sequences with the same CDR3. DNA for the CDR3: TGCGCCAGCAGCTTGGTGCCCTCGGATACGCAGTATTTT. It encodes CASSLVPSDTQYF. The V call is TRBV5-1, the J call TRBJ2-3; the D is unclear. This CDR3 is 13 amino acids long. V was shortened by 0 bases and J by 6 bases, with 8 bases between the two germline ends. Germline V lookup: CDR1 SGHRS, CDR2 YFSETQ.

V is TRBV7-9 and J is TRBJ2-1; 8 bases line up with TRBD1. The trim removed 1 base at V and 5 bases at J, leaving 4 bases unmatched. The germline CDR1 and CDR2 sequences are SEHNR and FQNEAQ (reference sequence). This CDR3 region has 15 residues. For the CDR3, the DNA is TGTGCCAGCAGCTTAGTGGTGGGACAGGACAATGAGCAGTTCTTC. Translating it yields CASSLVVGQDNEQFF.

The rearrangement uses TRBV12-1 and TRBJ2-1; the DNA was not used to check the table's D call, TRBD2. TRBV12-1 is deemed a pseudogene. The CDR3 covers 23 residues. CDR3 nucleotide sequence: TGTGCCAGCAGCTTTGCTTTCGTGCTACCGGGACTAGCGGGATTATTATCTTACAATGAGCAGTTCTTC. Translation gives CASSFAFVLPGLAGLLSYNEQFF.

Concerning this clone: The same CDR3 is also encoded by other DNA sequences in this sample. The gene calls are TRBV7-3 and TRBJ2-2; D is unclear. Trimming took off 2 bases at V and 4 bases at J, with 11 bases between the two ends. This CDR3 region has 15 residues. The germline CDR1 and CDR2 sequences are SGHTA and FQGTGA. CDR3 protein: CASSLVGPSTGELFF. CDR3 nucleotides: TGTGCCAGCAGCTTAGTCGGGCCCTCCACCGGGGAGCTGTTTTTT.

This chain joins TRBV5-8 and TRBJ1-1; D call uncertain. V was trimmed by 2 bases and J by 3 bases, leaving 20 bases between them. CDR1 and CDR2 (germline): SGHTS, YDEGEE. The CDR3 consists of 17 residues. The CDR3 DNA is TGTGCCAGCAGCTTTTGGCGTGGGTACGACGGGGACACTGAAGCTTTCTTT. Translated, it gives CASSFWRGYDGDTEAFF.

The genes are TRBV18 and TRBJ1-5; 7 bases agree with TRBD1. The germline CDR1 and CDR2 sequences are KGHSH and LQKENI. The CDR3 is 16 amino acids. V lost 3 bases and J lost 7; bases outside the gene matches: 12. CDR3 DNA sequence: TGTGCCAGCTCACCGAGTTCGAGGGGGCTAGGACAGCCCCAGCATTTT. This encodes CASSPSSRGLGQPQHF.

The chain joins TRBV14 to TRBJ2-1; D gene uncertain. Germline lookup yields CDR1 SGHDN and CDR2 FVKESK. The CDR3 spans 11 residues. V was shortened by 4 bases and J by 5 bases, with 3 bases between the two germline ends. As DNA, the CDR3 is TGTGCCAGCAGCCTAAACAATGAGCAGTTCTTC. It yields the protein CASSLNNEQFF.

The genes are TRBV19 and TRBJ2-7; 8 positions agree with TRBD1. Trimming removed 4 bases from V and 5 bases from J; junction bases left unmatched: 10. This CDR3 spans 15 amino acids. Per germline, CDR1 LNHDA and CDR2 SQIVND (reference sequence). In DNA, the CDR3 is TGTGCCAGTAGTAACCAGGGACAGGTTGTGAACGAGCAGTACTTC. Translation gives CASSNQGQVVNEQYF.

The V and J genes are TRBV10-3 and TRBJ2-3; 7 bases are shared with TRBD2. The CDR3 is 13 residues long. After removal of 8 bases from V and 2 bases from J, the junction contained 4 bases not matched to a gene. CDR1 and CDR2 from the germline V gene are ENHRY and SYGVKD. CDR3 protein: CAIGGDFTDTQYF. In nucleotides, the CDR3 is TGTGCCATCGGGGGGGACTTCACAGATACGCAGTATTTT.

The chain is built from TRBV5-1 and TRBJ2-1, with D tentatively TRBD1 (5 bases). The CDR3 covers 15 residues. The germline V gene encodes CDR1 SGHRS and CDR2 YFSETQ. V lost 4 bases, J lost 3 bases, and 14 bases lay in between. DNA of the CDR3: TGCGCCAGCAGCCAATCTAGGGGCCTCTACAATGAGCAGTTCTTC. Protein sequence: CASSQSRGLYNEQFF.

Regarding this clone: Other DNA sequences in this specimen translate into the identical CDR3. The chain links TRBV5-1 to TRBJ2-7; D remains ambiguous. The CDR3 consists of 14 residues. With 0 bases removed from V and 2 bases from J, the gap between germline ends came to 9 bases. CDR1 is SGHRS and CDR2 is YFSETQ in the germline V gene. The CDR3 sequence is CASSLGAAAYEQYF. CDR3 in DNA: TGCGCCAGCAGCTTGGGGGCTGCAGCCTACGAGCAGTACTTC.

Comments on this clone: This same CDR3 is encoded by further DNA sequences in the sample. The rearrangement joins TRBV5-1 to TRBJ2-1; no firm D call. Between the trimmed V and J ends, which lost 5 bases and 5 bases, there was a span of 5 bases. This CDR3 comprises 11 residues. Germline CDR1 SGHRS, CDR2 YFSETQ. This CDR3 is CASRRDNEQFF. The CDR3 DNA sequence: TGCGCCAGCAGACGGGACAATGAGCAGTTCTTC.

The V and J genes are TRBV20-1 and TRBJ2-5; 8 nucleotides match TRBD1. Germline CDR1 and CDR2: DFQATT and SNEGSKA (reference sequence). With V trimmed by 5 bases and J by 7 bases, 3 bases remained unmatched. CDR3 size: 11 residues. The CDR3 loop is CSAGQGATQYF. The CDR3 DNA follows: TGCAGTGCTGGACAGGGCGCGACCCAGTACTTC.

The chain is built from TRBV4-1 and TRBJ1-1; D uncertain. V was cut by 4 bases and J by 2 bases, with 17 bases left in between. Germline CDR1 and CDR2: MGHRA and YSYEKL. The CDR3 totals 16 residues. CDR3 sequence: CASSLIRGRLNTEAFF. The CDR3 nucleotides read TGCGCCAGCAGCCTCATCAGAGGCAGGCTAAACACTGAAGCTTTCTTT.

The chain uses TRBV5-1 and TRBJ2-1, with D possibly matching TRBD2 (5 bases). Looked up from germline, CDR1 is SGHRS and CDR2 is YFSETQ. The CDR3 spans 13 residues. Trimming removed 2 bases from V and 9 bases from J, with 12 bases in between. CDR3: CASSFSDEGEQFF. The CDR3 bases are TGCGCCAGCAGCTTTTCCGACGAGGGTGAGCAGTTCTTC.

The V and J genes are TRBV11-2 and TRBJ2-2; possibly TRBD1 for D (6 bases). V was clipped by 5 bases and J by 7 bases, with 20 bases between them. This CDR3 comprises 16 residues. Germline V lookup: CDR1 SGHAT, CDR2 FQNNGV. The CDR3 loop reads CASSPLEGVRGGELFF. CDR3 in DNA: TGTGCCAGCAGCCCCCTTGAGGGGGTGAGAGGCGGGGAGCTGTTTTTT. Using reference TRBV11-2 and TRBJ2-2 for the parts outside the CDR3, the full variable domain is EAGVAQSPRYKIIEKRQSVAFWCNPISGHATLYWYQQILGQGPKLLIQFQNNGVVDDSQLPKDRFSAERLKGVDSTLKIQPAKLEDSAVYLCASSPLEGVRGGELFFGEGSRLTVL.

The chain uses TRBV6-4 and TRBJ2-3; possibly TRBD2 for D (6 bases). Between the trimmed V and J ends, which lost 4 bases and 9 bases, there was a span of 17 bases. The CDR3 runs to 14 residues. CDR1 is MRHNA and CDR2 is SNTAGT in the germline V gene. In nucleotides, the CDR3 is TGTGCCAGCAGTGCCCGTAGCGGCGCGCGGACGCAGTATTTT. Translating gives CASSARSGARTQYF.

This chain connects TRBV18 to TRBJ1-1, with D possibly TRBD1 on 6 matching bases. CDR1 and CDR2 from the germline V gene are KGHSH and LQKENI. This CDR3 is 13 amino acids long. The V end lost 5 bases, the J end lost 4 bases, and 11 bases lay between the germline ends. CDR3 sequence (DNA): TGTGCCAGCTCAGAAATACAGGGCACTGAAGCTTTCTTT. Translated, it gives CASSEIQGTEAFF.

The V call is TRBV6-1, the J call TRBJ1-5; D ambiguous. Germline V CDR1 and CDR2: MNHNS, SASEGT. V was trimmed by 3 bases and J by 4 bases, leaving 7 bases between them. There are 13 residues in the CDR3. The CDR3 DNA reads as TGTGCCAGCAGTGAGAAACAAAATCAGCCCCAGCATTTT. It translates to CASSEKQNQPQHF.

This clone came up once. The V and J genes are TRBV19 and TRBJ2-2, with D perhaps TRBD1 or TRBD2 (5 bases each). The CDR3 covers 18 residues. Trimming cost V 1 base and J 0 bases, with 15 bases left between them. Germline V lookup: CDR1 LNHDA, CDR2 SQIVND (reference sequence). The CDR3 reads CASSIGRGPKSNTGELFF. In DNA, the CDR3 is TGTGCCAGTAGTATAGGTAGGGGACCCAAATCGAACACCGGGGAGCTGTTTTTT.